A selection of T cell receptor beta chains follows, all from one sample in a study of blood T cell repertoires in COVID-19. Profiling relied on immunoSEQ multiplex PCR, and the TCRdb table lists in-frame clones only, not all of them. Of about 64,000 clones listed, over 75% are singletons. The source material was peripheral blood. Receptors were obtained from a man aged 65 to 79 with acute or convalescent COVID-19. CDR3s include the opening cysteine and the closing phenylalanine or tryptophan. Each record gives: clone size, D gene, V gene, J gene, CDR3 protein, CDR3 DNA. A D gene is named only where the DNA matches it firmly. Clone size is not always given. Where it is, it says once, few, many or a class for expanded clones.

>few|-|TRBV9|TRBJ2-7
CASSVEIHMGTYEQYF
TGTGCCAGCAGCGTAGAGATCCACATGGGCACCTACGAGCAGTACTTC
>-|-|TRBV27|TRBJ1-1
CASSSGFQAFF
TGTGCCAGCAGTTCAGGGTTTCAAGCTTTCTTT
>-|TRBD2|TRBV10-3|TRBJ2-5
CAISDPSGGDKETQYF
TGTGCCATCAGTGACCCCTCGGGGGGGGACAAAGAGACCCAGTACTTC
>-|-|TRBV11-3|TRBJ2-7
CASSLTGNYEQYF
TGTGCCAGCAGCTTAACAGGGAACTACGAGCAGTACTTC
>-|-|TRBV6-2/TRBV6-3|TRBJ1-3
CASSYDTTGGNTIYF
TGTGCCAGCAGTTACGACACGACAGGTGGAAACACCATATATTTT
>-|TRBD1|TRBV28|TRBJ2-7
CASSLTGAPGDF
TGTGCCAGCAGTTTGACAGGGGCTCCCGGTGACTTC
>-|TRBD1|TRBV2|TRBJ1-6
CASRQQGVYNSPLHF
TGTGCCAGCAGACAACAGGGGGTCTATAATTCACCCCTCCACTTT
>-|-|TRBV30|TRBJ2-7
CAWTPNGADRHF
TGTGCCTGGACCCCAAACGGCGCAGACAGGCACTTC
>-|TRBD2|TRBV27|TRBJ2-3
CASSSASGRIITDTQYF
TGTGCCAGCAGTTCGGCTAGCGGTCGCATCATCACAGATACGCAGTATTTT
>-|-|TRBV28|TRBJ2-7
CASSRTPGGYEQYF
TGTGCCAGCAGTCGTACCCCAGGGGGGTACGAGCAGTACTTC
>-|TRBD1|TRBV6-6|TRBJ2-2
CASSTSDRGPTGELFF
TGTGCCAGCAGCACGTCGGACAGGGGGCCGACCGGGGAGCTGTTTTTT
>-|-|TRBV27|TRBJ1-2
CASSLPGTGGGFGYTF
TGTGCCAGCAGTTTACCTGGCACGGGAGGTGGTTTCGGCTACACCTTC
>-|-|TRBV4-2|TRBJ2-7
CASSHEIGSPLSYEQYF
TGTGCCAGCAGCCATGAGATCGGGTCTCCCCTCTCCTACGAGCAGTACTTC
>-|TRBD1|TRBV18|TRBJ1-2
CASSLGTGRNYGYTF
TGTGCCAGCTCACTAGGGACAGGGCGGAACTATGGCTACACCTTC
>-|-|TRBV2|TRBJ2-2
CASSLGANTGELFF
TGTGCCAGCAGTCTAGGAGCGAACACCGGGGAGCTGTTTTTT
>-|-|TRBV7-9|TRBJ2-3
CASSPNRDTQYF
TGTGCCAGCTCCCCCAACCGGGATACGCAGTATTTT
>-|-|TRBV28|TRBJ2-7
CASSLNGASSYEQYF
TGTGCCAGCAGTTTAAATGGGGCCAGCTCCTACGAGCAGTACTTC
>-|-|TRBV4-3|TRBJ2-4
CASSQGVGTPKNIQYF
TGCGCCAGCAGCCAAGGAGTAGGGACACCCAAAAACATTCAGTACTTC
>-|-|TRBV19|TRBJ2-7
CASSMGSSYEQYF
TGTGCCAGTAGTATGGGCTCTTCCTACGAGCAGTACTTC
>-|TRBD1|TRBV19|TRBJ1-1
CASGRQGTIRRNTEAFF
TGTGCCAGTGGGAGACAGGGGACGATACGAAGGAACACTGAAGCTTTCTTT
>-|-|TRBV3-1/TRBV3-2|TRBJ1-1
CASSPRDRGTEAFF
TGTGCCAGCAGCCCCCGAGATAGGGGCACTGAAGCTTTCTTT
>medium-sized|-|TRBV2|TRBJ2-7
CASCGEPYEQYF
TGTGCCAGCTGTGGGGAGCCCTACGAGCAGTACTTC
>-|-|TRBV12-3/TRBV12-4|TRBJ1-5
CASSLTRRGPQHF
TGTGCCAGCAGCCTAACCCGGAGGGGGCCCCAGCATTTT